These 8 T cell receptor beta chains came from one sample sequenced in a study of T cell changes during pregnancy in multiple sclerosis. TCRdb's table, derived via immunoSEQ multiplex PCR, lists solely in-frame clones and lacks some. This sample has roughly 41,000 clones, with about 94% found just once. Here the sequenced sample was peripheral blood, taken in the third trimester of pregnancy. These receptors came from a female donor with multiple sclerosis, enrolled in a pregnancy study.

The genes are TRBV7-8 and TRBJ2-3; no reliable D call. Germline assignment: CDR1 SGHVS and CDR2 FQNEAQ. Trimming pared 5 bases from V and 0 bases from J, leaving 9 bases between. This CDR3 is built from 14 residues. The CDR3 DNA reads as TGTGCCAGCAGCGCGGTGGCGAGCACAGATACGCAGTATTTT. Its translation: CASSAVASTDTQYF.

The chain is built from TRBV19 and TRBJ2-7; 9 nucleotides match TRBD2. CDR3 size: 15 residues. V dropped 4 bases and J dropped 4; count of bases not matched to a gene: 8. Germline CDR1 is LNHDA and CDR2 is SQIVND (reference sequence). CDR3 in amino acids: CASSKGDSGGYEQYF. CDR3 sequence (DNA): TGTGCCAGTAGTAAGGGGGACAGCGGGGGGTACGAGCAGTACTTC.

The rearrangement links TRBV6-5 to TRBJ1-1; D is ambiguous. The CDR3 length is 13 residues. Trimming removed 6 bases from V and 1 base from J, with 9 bases in between. CDR1 is MNHEY, CDR2 SVGAGI, per germline. CDR3 sequence: CASRITENTEAFF. The CDR3 DNA follows: TGTGCCAGCAGGATCACAGAGAACACTGAAGCTTTCTTT.

This chain joins TRBV10-3 and TRBJ1-4; perhaps TRBD1 as D (6 bases). The germline V gene encodes CDR1 ENHRY and CDR2 SYGVKD. The CDR3 loop spans 16 amino acids. Trimming removed 3 bases at V and 8 bases at J, with 19 bases between. The CDR3 region has the DNA TGTGCCATCAGTGAAGGAATAGGGGGATTGGACGAAAAACTGTTTTTT. This codes for CAISEGIGGLDEKLFF.

The V gene is TRBV7-8, the J gene TRBJ1-2, with D possibly TRBD1 on 6 matching bases. The CDR3 has 13 amino acids. V lost 7 bases, J lost 8 bases, and 17 bases lay in between. Germline V gene data show CDR1 as SGHVS and CDR2 as FQNEAQ. The CDR3 coding sequence is TGTGCCAGCACCTTGGCAGGGGTGGGCGGCTACACCTTC. This translates into CASTLAGVGGYTF.

The chain links TRBV15 to TRBJ1-4; 8 nucleotides line up with TRBD1. V gave up 0 bases and J gave up 6 bases; unmatched junction bases: 6. The CDR3 runs 16 residues. CDR1 and CDR2 (germline): LNHNV, YYDKDF (reference sequence). DNA for the CDR3: TGTGCCACCAGCAGAGATTCCGGGACAGGCGATGAAAAACTGTTTTTT. This gives the protein CATSRDSGTGDEKLFF. The full variable domain, in which reference TRBV15 and TRBJ1-4 provide the parts outside the CDR3, is DAMVIQNPRYQVTQFGKPVTLSCSQTLNHNVMYWYQQKSSQAPKLLFHYYDKDFNNEADTPDNFQSRRPNTSFCFLDIRSPGLGDTAMYLCATSRDSGTGDEKLFFGSGTQLSVL.

This chain connects TRBV6-1 to TRBJ1-3; TRBD1 is a possible D gene (6 bases). Germline loops: CDR1 MNHNS, CDR2 SASEGT. There are 13 residues in the CDR3. V was cut by 3 bases and J by 7 bases, with 10 bases left in between. The CDR3 sequence: CASSDGRGNTIYF. In DNA form, the CDR3 reads TGTGCCAGCAGTGACGGGAGGGGGAACACCATATATTTT.

The chain couples TRBV27 to TRBJ2-1, with 13 bases fitting TRBD2. V was pared by 0 bases and J by 9 bases, with 5 bases of the junction left unmatched. This CDR3 is built from 16 residues. Per germline, CDR1 MNHEY and CDR2 SMNVEV (reference sequence). CDR3 nucleotide sequence: TGTGCCAGCAGTTTATCGTGGGGACTAGCGGGAACTGAGCAGTTCTTC. It is translated as CASSLSWGLAGTEQFF.